This T cell receptor beta chain was identified in a study of a mutant IDH1 vaccine in newly diagnosed glioma (dated by TCRdb to about 2021). About the investigation overall: Of the roughly 30 treated patients, approximately 62% were male and 37.5% were female, and a mean age of 40.4 years was recorded. Before enrollment, most patients had been given radiochemotherapy with temozolomide as standard therapy, while the rest had received either radiotherapy alone or temozolomide alone. Peripheral blood samples were drawn at six visits, namely V03 (baseline), V05, V07, V10, V12 and V13. For exploratory analyses, longitudinal TCRB deep sequencing was carried out in 25 to 30 treated patients wherever samples were available.

The full study reports these points: Pseudoprogression appeared unrelated to alterations in the top peripheral T cell clonotypes detected by TCRB sequencing. Selection of PBMC samples for TCRB deep sequencing was based on availability. Immune responses induced by the vaccine were seen in more than 85% of patients across multiple MHC alleles. According to the authors, sample limitations meant that analyses of patient blood samples could not be reproduced.

With respect to this clone: The antigen this receptor binds is unknown. Base qualities are missing; no much larger clone stands one base away.

The library came from the immunoSEQ multiplex PCR assay. Rearranged TCR beta chain sequences were amplified using the hsTCRB Kit according to the manufacturer's protocol. An Illumina MiSeq was used to sequence the TCRB libraries. Concerning the study's data processing: The proprietary platform of the kit vendor was used for demultiplexing, trimming and gene mapping. In TCRdb, the immuneACCESS table is reduced to in-frame sequences with V and J assigned. These tables do not hold every clone; where another copy was compared, an unresolved V gene accounts for under half, and the others remain unexplained. Clone size and the V and J calls come from that table; the DNA yielded D and trimming. The sample has approximately 36,000 clones on record, approximately 78% of them singletons. Of the sample, about 9.8% falls within the top ten clones. The intended sense of this specimen's time point label: baseline, week 1 (first vaccination visit). The treatment or condition label on this specimen signifies: pre-vaccination baseline after standard-of-care therapy. All donors had newly diagnosed IDH1-mutant astrocytomas of WHO grade 3 or 4 that showed loss of nuclear ATRX. The samples were drawn from NOA16, a multicentre, single-arm, open-label phase I trial in Germany that tested a mutant IDH1 peptide vaccine in humans for the first time. For immunogenicity testing, the blood drawn at visit V03 was used as the baseline sample. The DNeasy Blood and Tissue Kit was used to extract genomic DNA from EDTA blood for TCRB sequencing.

The material sequenced was PBMCs, taken from a glioma patient treated with radiotherapy, temozolomide or both. The TCR sequence derives from a man aged 35 to 55 with glioma. Some clones in this sample may be carry-over from other donors' samples.

The nucleotide sequence is TGCGCCAGCAAATCAGGAACTGGGGCCAACGTCCTGACTTTC. The encoded protein is CASKSGTGANVLTF. The chain is made from TRBV10-2 and TRBJ2-6; no D segment can be confidently identified. The CDR1 and CDR2 encoded by the germline V gene are WSHSY and SAAADI. The CDR3 measures 14 amino acids from cysteine to phenylalanine. The entry retains the CDR3 DNA only, 42 bases that are in frame from base 1. V is shortened by 7 bases, J by 2 bases, and the region joining them spans 9 bases.